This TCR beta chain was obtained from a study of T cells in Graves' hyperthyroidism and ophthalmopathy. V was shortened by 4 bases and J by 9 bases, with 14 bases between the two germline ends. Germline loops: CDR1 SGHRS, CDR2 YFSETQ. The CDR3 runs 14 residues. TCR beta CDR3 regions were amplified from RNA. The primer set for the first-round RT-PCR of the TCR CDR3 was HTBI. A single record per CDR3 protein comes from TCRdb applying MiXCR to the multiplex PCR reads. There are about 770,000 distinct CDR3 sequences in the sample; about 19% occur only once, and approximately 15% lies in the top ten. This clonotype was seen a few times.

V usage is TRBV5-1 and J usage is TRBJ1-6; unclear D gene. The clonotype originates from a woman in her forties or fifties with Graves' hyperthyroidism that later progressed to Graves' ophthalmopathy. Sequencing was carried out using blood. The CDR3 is CASSLGERGSPLHF. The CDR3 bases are TGCGCCAGCAGCCTCGGGGAGAGAGGTTCACCCCTCCACTTT. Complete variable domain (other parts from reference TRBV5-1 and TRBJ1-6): KAGVTQTPRYLIKTRGQQVTLSCSPISGHRSVSWYQQTPGQGLQFLFEYFSETQRNKGNFPGRFSGRQFSNSRSEMNVSTLELGDSALYLCASSLGERGSPLHFGNGTRLTVT.